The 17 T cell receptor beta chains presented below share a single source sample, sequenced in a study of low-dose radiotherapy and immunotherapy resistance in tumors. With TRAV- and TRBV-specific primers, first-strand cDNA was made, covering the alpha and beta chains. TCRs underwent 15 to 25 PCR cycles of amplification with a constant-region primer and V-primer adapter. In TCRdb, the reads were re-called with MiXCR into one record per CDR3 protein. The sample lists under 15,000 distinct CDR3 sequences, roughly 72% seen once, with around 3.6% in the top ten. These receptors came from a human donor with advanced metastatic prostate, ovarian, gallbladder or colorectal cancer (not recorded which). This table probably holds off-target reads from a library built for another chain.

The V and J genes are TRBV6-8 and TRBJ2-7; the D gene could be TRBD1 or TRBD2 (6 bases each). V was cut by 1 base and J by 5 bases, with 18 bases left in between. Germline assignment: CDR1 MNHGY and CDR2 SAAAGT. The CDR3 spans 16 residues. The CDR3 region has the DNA TGTGCCAGCAGTTACTACCGAGGAGGGGGTGTAAACGAGCAGTACTTC. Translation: CASSYYRGGGVNEQYF.

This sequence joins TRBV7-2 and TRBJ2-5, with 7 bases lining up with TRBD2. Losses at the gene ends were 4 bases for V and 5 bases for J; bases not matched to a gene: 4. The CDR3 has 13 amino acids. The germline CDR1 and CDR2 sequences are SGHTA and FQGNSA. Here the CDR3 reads CASSYGGGETQYF. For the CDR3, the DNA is TGTGCCAGCAGCTACGGGGGAGGGGAGACCCAGTACTTC.

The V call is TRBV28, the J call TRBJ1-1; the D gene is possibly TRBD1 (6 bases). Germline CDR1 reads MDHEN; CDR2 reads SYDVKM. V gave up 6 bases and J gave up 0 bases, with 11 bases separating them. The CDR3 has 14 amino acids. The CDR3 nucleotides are TGTGCCAGCAGCCCTGGGACACTGAACACTGAAGCTTTCTTT. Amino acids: CASSPGTLNTEAFF.

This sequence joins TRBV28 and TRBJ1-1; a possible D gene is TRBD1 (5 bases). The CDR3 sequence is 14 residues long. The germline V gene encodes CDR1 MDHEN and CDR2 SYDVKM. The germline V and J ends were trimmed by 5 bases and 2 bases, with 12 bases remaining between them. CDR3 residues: CASSILRTNTEAFF. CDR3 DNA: TGTGCCAGCAGTATACTCAGGACAAACACTGAAGCTTTCTTT. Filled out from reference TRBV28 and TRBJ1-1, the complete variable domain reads DVKVTQSSRYLVKRTGEKVFLECVQDMDHENMFWYRQDPGLGLRLIYFSYDVKMKEKGDIPEGYSVSREKKERFSLILESASTNQTSMYLCASSILRTNTEAFFGQGTRLTVV.

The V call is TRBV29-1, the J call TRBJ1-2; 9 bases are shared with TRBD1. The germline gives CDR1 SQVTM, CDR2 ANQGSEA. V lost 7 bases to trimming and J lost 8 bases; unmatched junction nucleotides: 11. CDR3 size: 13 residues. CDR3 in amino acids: CSAQGGTGRGYTF. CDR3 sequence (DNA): TGCAGCGCTCAAGGAGGGACAGGGCGAGGCTACACCTTC.

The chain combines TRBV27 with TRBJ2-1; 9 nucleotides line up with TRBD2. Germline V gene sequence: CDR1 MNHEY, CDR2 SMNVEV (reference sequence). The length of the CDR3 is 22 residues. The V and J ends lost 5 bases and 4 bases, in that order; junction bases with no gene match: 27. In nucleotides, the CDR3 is TGTGCCAGCAGTGGGGCGGGACTAGCCGCCCAAGCCGAGACCCAGGCATACAATGAGCAGTTCTTC. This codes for CASSGAGLAAQAETQAYNEQFF.

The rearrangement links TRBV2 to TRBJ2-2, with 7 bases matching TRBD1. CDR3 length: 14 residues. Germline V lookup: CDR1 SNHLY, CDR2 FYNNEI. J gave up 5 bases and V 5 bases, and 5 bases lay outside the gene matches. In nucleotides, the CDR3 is TGTGCCAGCAGTCCCACGACAGGGACCGGGGAGCTGTTTTTT. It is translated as CASSPTTGTGELFF.

The CDR3 nucleotides are TGCGCCAGCAGCCAAGATATCGGGGCCCAGCGGAGCTACTCCTACAATGAGCAGTTCTTC. Encoded protein: CASSQDIGAQRSYSYNEQFF. The chain joins TRBV4-3 to TRBJ2-1; D may correspond to TRBD1 or TRBD2 (5 bases each). The CDR3 extends over 20 amino acids. Deletions cut 0 bases from V and 0 bases from J, with 21 bases between. Germline V gene sequence: CDR1 LGHNA, CDR2 YSLEER.

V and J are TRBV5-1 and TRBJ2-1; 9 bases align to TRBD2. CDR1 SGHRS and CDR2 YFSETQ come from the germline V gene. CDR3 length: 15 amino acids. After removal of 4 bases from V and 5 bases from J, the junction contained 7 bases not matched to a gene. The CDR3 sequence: CASSGAGGTHNEQFF. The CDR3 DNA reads TGCGCCAGCAGCGGGGCGGGAGGGACCCACAATGAGCAGTTCTTC. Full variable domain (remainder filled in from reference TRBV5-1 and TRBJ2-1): KAGVTQTPRYLIKTRGQQVTLSCSPISGHRSVSWYQQTPGQGLQFLFEYFSETQRNKGNFPGRFSGRQFSNSRSEMNVSTLELGDSALYLCASSGAGGTHNEQFFGPGTRLTVL.

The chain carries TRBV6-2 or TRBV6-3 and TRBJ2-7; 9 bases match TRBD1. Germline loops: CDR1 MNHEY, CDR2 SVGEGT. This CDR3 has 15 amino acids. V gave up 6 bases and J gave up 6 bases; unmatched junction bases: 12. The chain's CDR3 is CASSPDRDRDSEQYF. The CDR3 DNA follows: TGTGCCAGCAGCCCCGACCGGGACAGGGACTCCGAGCAGTACTTC.

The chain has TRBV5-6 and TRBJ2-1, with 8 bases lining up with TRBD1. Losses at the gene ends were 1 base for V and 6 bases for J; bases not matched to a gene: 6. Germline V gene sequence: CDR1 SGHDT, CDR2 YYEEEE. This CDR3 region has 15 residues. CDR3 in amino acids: CASSLTGGISNEQFF. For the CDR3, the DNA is TGTGCCAGCAGCTTGACAGGGGGAATTAGCAATGAGCAGTTCTTC.

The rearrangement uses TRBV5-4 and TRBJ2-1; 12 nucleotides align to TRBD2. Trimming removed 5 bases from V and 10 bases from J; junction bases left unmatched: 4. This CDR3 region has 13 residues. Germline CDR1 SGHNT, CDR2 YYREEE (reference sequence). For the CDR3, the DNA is TGTGCCAGCAGGCCTGGGACTAGCGGGGAGCAGTTCTTC. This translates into CASRPGTSGEQFF.

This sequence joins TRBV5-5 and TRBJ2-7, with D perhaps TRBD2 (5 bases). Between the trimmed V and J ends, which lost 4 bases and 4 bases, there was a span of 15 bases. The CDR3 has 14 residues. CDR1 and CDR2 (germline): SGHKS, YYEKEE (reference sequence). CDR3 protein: CASSRLDGKYEQYF. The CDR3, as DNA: TGTGCCAGCAGCAGGTTAGACGGGAAGTACGAGCAGTACTTC.

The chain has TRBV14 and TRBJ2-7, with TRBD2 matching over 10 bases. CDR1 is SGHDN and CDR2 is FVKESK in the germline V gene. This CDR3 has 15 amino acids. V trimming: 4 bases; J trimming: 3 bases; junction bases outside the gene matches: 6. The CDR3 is CASSRHSGRYYEQYF. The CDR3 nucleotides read TGTGCCAGCAGCCGTCATAGCGGGAGGTACTACGAGCAGTACTTC.

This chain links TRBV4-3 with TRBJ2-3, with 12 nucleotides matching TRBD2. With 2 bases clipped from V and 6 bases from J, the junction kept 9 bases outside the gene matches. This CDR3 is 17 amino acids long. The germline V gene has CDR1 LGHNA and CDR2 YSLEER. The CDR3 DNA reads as TGCGCCAGCAGCCAAAGGCTAGCGGGAGGGCCGGGGGATACGCAGTATTTT. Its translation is CASSQRLAGGPGDTQYF.

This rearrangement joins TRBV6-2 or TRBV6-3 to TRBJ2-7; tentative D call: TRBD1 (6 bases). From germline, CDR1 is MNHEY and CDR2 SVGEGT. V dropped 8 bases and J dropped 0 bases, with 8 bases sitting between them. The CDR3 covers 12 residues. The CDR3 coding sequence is TGTGCCAGCGGACAGACCTCCTACGAGCAGTACTTC. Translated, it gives CASGQTSYEQYF.

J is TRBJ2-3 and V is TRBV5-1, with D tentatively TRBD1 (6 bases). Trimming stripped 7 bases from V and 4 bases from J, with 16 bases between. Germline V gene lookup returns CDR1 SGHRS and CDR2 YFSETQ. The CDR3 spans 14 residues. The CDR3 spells CASGPGQTADTQYF. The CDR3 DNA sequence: TGCGCCAGCGGGCCCGGACAGACCGCAGATACGCAGTATTTT. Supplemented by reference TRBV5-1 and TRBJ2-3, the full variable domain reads KAGVTQTPRYLIKTRGQQVTLSCSPISGHRSVSWYQQTPGQGLQFLFEYFSETQRNKGNFPGRFSGRQFSNSRSEMNVSTLELGDSALYLCASGPGQTADTQYFGPGTRLTVL.